A single sample is the source of the 2 T cell receptor beta chains below, sequenced in a study of blood T cell repertoires in COVID-19. The repertoire was sequenced with immunoSEQ multiplex PCR; TCRdb's copy has only in-frame clones and lacks some. Of roughly 290,000 clones listed, under 85% are singletons. The specimen sequenced was peripheral blood. These receptors were taken from a human donor with COVID-19, enrolled during active disease. The donor label of this sample is uncertain.

V gene TRBV28 combines with J gene TRBJ1-4, with 9 bases that match TRBD1. The CDR3 contains 17 residues. Germline assignment: CDR1 MDHEN and CDR2 SYDVKM. V lost 6 bases and J lost 5; bases outside the gene matches: 13. This CDR3 is CASSLVRLGQGNEKLFF. CDR3 DNA: TGTGCCAGCAGCCTAGTCCGCCTCGGACAGGGGAATGAAAAACTGTTTTTT.

This clone was observed a few times. The CDR3, as DNA: TGTGCCAGCAGCCAACGACAGGGGCCGACTGGAAACACCATATATTTT. It codes for CASSQRQGPTGNTIYF. The chain uses TRBV3-1 (or the pseudogene TRBV3-2) and TRBJ1-3; TRBD1 agrees at 8 bases. The CDR3 has 16 amino acids. Germline CDR1 reads LGHDT; CDR2 reads YNNKEL (reference sequence). V was clipped by 2 bases and J by 2 bases; unmatched bases: 5.